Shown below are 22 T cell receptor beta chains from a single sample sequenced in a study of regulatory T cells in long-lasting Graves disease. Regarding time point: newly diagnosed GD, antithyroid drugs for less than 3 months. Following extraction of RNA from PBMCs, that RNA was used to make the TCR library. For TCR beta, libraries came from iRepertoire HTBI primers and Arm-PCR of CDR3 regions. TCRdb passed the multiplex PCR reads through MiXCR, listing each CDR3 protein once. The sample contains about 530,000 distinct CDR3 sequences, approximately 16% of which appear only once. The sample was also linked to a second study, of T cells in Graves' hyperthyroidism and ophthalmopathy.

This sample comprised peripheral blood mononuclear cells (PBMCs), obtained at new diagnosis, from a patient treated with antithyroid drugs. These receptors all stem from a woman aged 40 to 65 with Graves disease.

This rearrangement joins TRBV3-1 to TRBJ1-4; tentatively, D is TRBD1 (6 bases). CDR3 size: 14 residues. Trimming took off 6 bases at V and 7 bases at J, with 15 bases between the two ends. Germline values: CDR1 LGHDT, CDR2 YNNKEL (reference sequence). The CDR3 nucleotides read TGTGCCAGCAGTTCAGGCGCAGGGGTTGAAAAACTGTTTTTT. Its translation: CASSSGAGVEKLFF.

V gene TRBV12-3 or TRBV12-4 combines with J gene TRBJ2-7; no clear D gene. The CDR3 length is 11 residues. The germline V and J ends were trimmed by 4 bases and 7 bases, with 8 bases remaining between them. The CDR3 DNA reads TGTGCCAGCAGTTCCTTCGTGGAGCAGTACTTC. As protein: CASSSFVEQYF.

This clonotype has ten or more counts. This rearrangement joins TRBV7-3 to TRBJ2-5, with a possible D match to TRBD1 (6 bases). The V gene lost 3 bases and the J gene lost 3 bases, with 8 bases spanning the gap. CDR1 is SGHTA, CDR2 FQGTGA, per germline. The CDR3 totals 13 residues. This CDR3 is CASSLNREETQYF. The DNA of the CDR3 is TGTGCCAGCAGCTTGAACAGGGAAGAGACCCAGTACTTC.

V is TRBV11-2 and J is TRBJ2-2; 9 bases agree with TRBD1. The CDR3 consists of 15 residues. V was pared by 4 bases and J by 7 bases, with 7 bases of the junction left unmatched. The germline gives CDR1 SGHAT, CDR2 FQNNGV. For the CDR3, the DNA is TGTGCCAGCAGCTCTCCGACAGGGGGTATCGGGGAGCTGTTTTTT. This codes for CASSSPTGGIGELFF.

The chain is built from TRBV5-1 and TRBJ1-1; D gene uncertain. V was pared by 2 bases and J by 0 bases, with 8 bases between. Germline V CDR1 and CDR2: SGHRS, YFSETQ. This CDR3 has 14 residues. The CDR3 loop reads CASSFTELNTEAFF. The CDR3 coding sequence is TGCGCCAGCAGCTTTACAGAGTTGAACACTGAAGCTTTCTTT.

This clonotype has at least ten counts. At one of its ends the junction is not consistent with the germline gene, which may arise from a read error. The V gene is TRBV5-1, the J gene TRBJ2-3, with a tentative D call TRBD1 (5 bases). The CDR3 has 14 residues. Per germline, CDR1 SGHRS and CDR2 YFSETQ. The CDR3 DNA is TGTGCCAGCAGAACAGGTACTAGCACAGATACGCAGTATTTT. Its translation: CASRTGTSTDTQYF.

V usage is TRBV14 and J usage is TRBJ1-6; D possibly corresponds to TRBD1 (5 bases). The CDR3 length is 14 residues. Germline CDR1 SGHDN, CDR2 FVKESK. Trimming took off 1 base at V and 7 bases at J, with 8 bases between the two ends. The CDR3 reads CASSQVPGNSPLHF. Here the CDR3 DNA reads TGTGCCAGCAGCCAAGTTCCAGGGAATTCACCCCTCCACTTT.

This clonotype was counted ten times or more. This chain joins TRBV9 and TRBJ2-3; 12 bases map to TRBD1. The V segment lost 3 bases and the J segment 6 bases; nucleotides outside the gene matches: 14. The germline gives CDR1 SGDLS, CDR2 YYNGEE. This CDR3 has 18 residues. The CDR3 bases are TGTGCCAGCAGCGGAGCTCCATTGGGACAGGGGGCGATGGATACGCAGTATTTT. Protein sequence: CASSGAPLGQGAMDTQYF. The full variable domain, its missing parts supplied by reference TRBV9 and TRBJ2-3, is DSGVTQTPKHLITATGQRVTLRCSPRSGDLSVYWYQQSLDQGLQFLIQYYNGEERAKGNILERFSAQQFPDLHSELNLSSLELGDSALYFCASSGAPLGQGAMDTQYFGPGTRLTVL.

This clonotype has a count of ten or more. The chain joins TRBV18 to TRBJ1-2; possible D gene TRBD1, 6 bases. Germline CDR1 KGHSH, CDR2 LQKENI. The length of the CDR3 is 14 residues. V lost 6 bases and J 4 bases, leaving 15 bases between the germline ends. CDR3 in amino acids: CASSHGTGLYGYTF. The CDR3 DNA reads TGTGCCAGCTCTCACGGTACAGGGCTCTATGGCTACACCTTC. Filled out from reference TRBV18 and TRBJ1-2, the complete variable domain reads NAGVMQNPRHLVRRRGQEARLRCSPMKGHSHVYWYRQLPEEGLKFMVYLQKENIIDESGMPKERFSAEFPKEGPSILRIQQVVRGDSAAYFCASSHGTGLYGYTFGSGTRLTVV.

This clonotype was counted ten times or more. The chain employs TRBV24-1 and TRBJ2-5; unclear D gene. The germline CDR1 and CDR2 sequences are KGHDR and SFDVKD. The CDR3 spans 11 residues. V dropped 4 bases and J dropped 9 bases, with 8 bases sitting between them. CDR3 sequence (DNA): TGTGCCACCAGTGACCCCTGGGCCCAGTACTTC. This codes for CATSDPWAQYF.

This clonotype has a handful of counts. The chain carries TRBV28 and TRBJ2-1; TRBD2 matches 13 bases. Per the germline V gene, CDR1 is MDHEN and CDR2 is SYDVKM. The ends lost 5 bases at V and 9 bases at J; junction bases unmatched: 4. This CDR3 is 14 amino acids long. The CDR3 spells CASSTSGGAREQFF. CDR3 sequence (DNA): TGTGCCAGCAGTACTAGCGGGGGGGCACGTGAGCAGTTCTTC.

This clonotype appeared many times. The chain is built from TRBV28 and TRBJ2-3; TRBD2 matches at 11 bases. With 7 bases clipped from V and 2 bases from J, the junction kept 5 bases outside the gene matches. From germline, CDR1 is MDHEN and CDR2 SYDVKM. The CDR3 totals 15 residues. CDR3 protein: CASTLTSGVTDTQYF. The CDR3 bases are TGTGCCAGCACCCTGACTAGCGGGGTCACAGATACGCAGTATTTT.

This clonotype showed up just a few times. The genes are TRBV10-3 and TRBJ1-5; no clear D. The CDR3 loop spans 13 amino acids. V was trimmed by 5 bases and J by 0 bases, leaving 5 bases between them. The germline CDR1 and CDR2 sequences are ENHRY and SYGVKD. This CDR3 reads CAISQNSNQPQHF. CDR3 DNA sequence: TGTGCCATCAGTCAGAATAGCAATCAGCCCCAGCATTTT.

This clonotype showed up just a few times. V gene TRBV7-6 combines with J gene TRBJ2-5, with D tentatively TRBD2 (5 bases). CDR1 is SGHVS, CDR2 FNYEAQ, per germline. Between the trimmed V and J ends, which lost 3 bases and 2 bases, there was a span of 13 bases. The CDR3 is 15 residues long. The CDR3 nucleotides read TGTGCCAGCAGCTTTCGGACTGGATCTCAAGAGACCCAGTACTTC. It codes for CASSFRTGSQETQYF.

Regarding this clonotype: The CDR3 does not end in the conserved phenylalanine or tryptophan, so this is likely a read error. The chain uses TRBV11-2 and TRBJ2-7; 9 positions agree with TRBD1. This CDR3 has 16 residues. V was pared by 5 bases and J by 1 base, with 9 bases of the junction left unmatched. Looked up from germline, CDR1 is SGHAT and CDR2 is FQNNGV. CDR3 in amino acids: CASSGGGQGSSYEQYY. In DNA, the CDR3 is TGTGCCAGCAGCGGGGGGGGACAGGGTTCGTCCTACGAGCAGTACTAC.

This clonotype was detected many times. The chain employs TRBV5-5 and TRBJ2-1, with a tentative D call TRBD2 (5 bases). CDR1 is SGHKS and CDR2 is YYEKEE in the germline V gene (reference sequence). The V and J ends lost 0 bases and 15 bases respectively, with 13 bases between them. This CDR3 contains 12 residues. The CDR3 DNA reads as TGTGCCAGCAGCTTGGCCCCCGGGGTTTTGTTCTTC. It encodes CASSLAPGVLFF.

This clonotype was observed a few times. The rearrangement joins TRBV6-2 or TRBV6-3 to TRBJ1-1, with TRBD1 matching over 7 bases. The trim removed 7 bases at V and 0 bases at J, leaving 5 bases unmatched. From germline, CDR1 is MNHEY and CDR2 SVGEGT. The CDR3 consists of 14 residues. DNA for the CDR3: TGTGCCAGCACCAAACAGGGGCTGAACACTGAAGCTTTCTTT. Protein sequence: CASTKQGLNTEAFF.

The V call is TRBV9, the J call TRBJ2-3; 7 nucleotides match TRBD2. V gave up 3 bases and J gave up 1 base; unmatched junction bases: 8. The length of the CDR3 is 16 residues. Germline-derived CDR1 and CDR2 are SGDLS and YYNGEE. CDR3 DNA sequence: TGTGCCAGCAGCGCTTACAGCGGGGAGGGCACAGATACGCAGTATTTT. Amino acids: CASSAYSGEGTDTQYF.

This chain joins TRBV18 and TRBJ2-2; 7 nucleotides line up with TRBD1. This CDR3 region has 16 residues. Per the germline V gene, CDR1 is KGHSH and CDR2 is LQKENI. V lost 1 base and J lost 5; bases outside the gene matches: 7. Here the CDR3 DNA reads TGTGCCAGCTCACCACTACAGGGGATCTTAACCGGGGAGCTGTTTTTT. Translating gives CASSPLQGILTGELFF.

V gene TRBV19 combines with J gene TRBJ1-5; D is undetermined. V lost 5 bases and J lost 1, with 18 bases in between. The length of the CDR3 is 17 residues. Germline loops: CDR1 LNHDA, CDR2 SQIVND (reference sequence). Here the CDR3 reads CASSSSGRERSNQPQHF. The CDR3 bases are TGTGCCAGTAGTTCTTCGGGAAGGGAACGGAGCAATCAGCCCCAGCATTTT.

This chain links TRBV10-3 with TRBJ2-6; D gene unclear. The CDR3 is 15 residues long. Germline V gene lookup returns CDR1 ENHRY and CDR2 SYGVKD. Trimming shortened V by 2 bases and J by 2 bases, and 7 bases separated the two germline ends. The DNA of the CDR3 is TGTGCCATCAGTGAGGCCCCTCCTGGGGCCAACGTCCTGACTTTC. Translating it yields CAISEAPPGANVLTF.

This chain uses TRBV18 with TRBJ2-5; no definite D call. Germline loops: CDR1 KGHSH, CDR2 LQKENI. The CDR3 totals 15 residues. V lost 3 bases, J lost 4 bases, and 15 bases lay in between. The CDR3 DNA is TGTGCCAGCTCACCCTTTGGTCAGAAGGGAGAGACCCAGTACTTC. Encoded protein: CASSPFGQKGETQYF. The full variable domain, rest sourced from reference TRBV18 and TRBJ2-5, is NAGVMQNPRHLVRRRGQEARLRCSPMKGHSHVYWYRQLPEEGLKFMVYLQKENIIDESGMPKERFSAEFPKEGPSILRIQQVVRGDSAAYFCASSPFGQKGETQYFGPGTRLLVL.